A selection of T cell receptor beta chains follows, all from one sample in a study of blood T cell repertoires in COVID-19. Profiling relied on immunoSEQ multiplex PCR, and the TCRdb table lists in-frame clones only, not all of them. The sample holds 270,000 or so clones; 82% are singletons and the top ten take roughly 3%. Sequencing was done on a sample of peripheral blood. All receptors come from a young woman with acute or convalescent COVID-19. Both conserved end residues are part of each CDR3. The D gene is left open where the match is weak. Not all rows give a size; the values are once, few, many and, for expanded clones, a class.

>once|NA|TRBV2|TRBJ2-7
TGTGCCAGCAGTCTTGGGGGCGGGAGAAGGATAAACGAGCAGTACTTC
CASSLGGGRRINEQYF
>NA|NA|TRBV30|TRBJ1-1
TGTGCCTGGGGGCGTAGTGAAGCTTTCTTT
CAWGRSEAFF
>NA|NA|TRBV19|TRBJ1-5
TGTGCCAGTAGTGGGGGGAACAATCAGCCCCAGCATTTT
CASSGGNNQPQHF
>NA|TRBD1|TRBV29-1|TRBJ2-7
TGCAGCGTTGAAGCTGGGACAGGTGAAGATGCGGCCTACGAGCAGTACTTC
CSVEAGTGEDAAYEQYF
>once|NA|TRBV5-1|TRBJ2-5
TGCGCCAGCAGCTCCCGTACAGCCTTGACAGCCCGACAAGAGACCCAGTACTTC
CASSSRTALTARQETQYF
>NA|TRBD1|TRBV6-2/TRBV6-3|TRBJ1-6
TGTGCCAGCAGCCCTGGACAGGCGAGCTCCTATAATTCACCCCTCCACTTT
CASSPGQASSYNSPLHF
>NA|NA|TRBV6-6|TRBJ1-1
TGTGCCAGCAGTTACGGGGAGACAGAAGCTTTCTTT
CASSYGETEAFF
>few|NA|TRBV7-8|TRBJ1-1
TGTGCCAGCAGCCTCAACCCCACAGGGAAGAACACTGAAGCTTTCTTT
CASSLNPTGKNTEAFF
>NA|TRBD2|TRBV14|TRBJ2-1
TGTGCCAGCAGCCGCCCTAGCGGTTGGCAGTTCTTC
CASSRPSGWQFF
>NA|NA|TRBV24-1|TRBJ2-1
TGTGCCACCAGTGATTTTCTGGGGAGGAATGAGCAGTTCTTC
CATSDFLGRNEQFF
>once|TRBD1|TRBV2|TRBJ2-4
TGTGCCAGCAGTCCGGGACAGGGAGCCAAAAACATTCAGTACTTC
CASSPGQGAKNIQYF
>NA|NA|TRBV5-1|TRBJ2-3
TGCGCCAGCAGCCAAGGACAGACGAGCACAGATACGCAGTATTTT
CASSQGQTSTDTQYF
>NA|NA|TRBV29-1|TRBJ1-1
TGCAGCGTTCAGGGATACCAGAACACTGAAGCTTTCTTT
CSVQGYQNTEAFF
>NA|NA|TRBV19|TRBJ2-7
TGTGCCAGTAGTATTGGGACTTTAAGCTCCTACGAGCAGTACTTC
CASSIGTLSSYEQYF
>NA|NA|TRBV14|TRBJ2-1
TGTGCCAGCAGCCCAACGGCGAGGCCCGGAAGGTATGAGCAGTTCTTC
CASSPTARPGRYEQFF
>NA|NA|TRBV18|TRBJ1-6
TGTGCCAGCTCACCACCTTCAGGGAACGGTTCACCCCTCCACTTT
CASSPPSGNGSPLHF
>NA|TRBD1|TRBV27|TRBJ1-1
TGTGCCAGCAGTCCCGACAGGGGGCCGCGGACTGAAGCTTTCTTT
CASSPDRGPRTEAFF
>NA|TRBD1|TRBV7-2|TRBJ2-5
TGTGCCAGCAGCTTAGGGGACAGGAACCAAGAGACCCAGTACTTC
CASSLGDRNQETQYF
>NA|TRBD2|TRBV29-1|TRBJ2-1
TGCAGCGTTGAAGAAGGCGGGAGGAGGTTCATCAATGAGCAGTTCTTC
CSVEEGGRRFINEQFF
>few|TRBD1|TRBV6-5|TRBJ1-2
TGTGCCAGCAGTTACTCGAGGACAGGGCTACCCTATGGCTACACCTTC
CASSYSRTGLPYGYTF
>NA|TRBD2|TRBV28|TRBJ2-2
TGTGCCAGCAGTTTAATCCGCCTAGCGGGAGACACCGGGGAGCTGTTTTTT
CASSLIRLAGDTGELFF
>NA|NA|TRBV27|TRBJ1-2
TGTGCCAGCAGTTTAGCAGGGGCCAAAGCTCTGGGCTATGGCTACACCTTC
CASSLAGAKALGYGYTF
>NA|NA|TRBV5-1|TRBJ1-1
TGCGCCAGCAGCTTGGTTGCGTCAGCGGCGATGAACACTGAAGCTTTCTTT
CASSLVASAAMNTEAFF
>NA|NA|TRBV5-8|TRBJ2-3
TGTGCCAGCAGCTTGGCTGAGGCCAGCGGCGATACGCAGTATTTT
CASSLAEASGDTQYF
>NA|NA|TRBV5-6|TRBJ1-2
TGTGCCAGCAGCTATCATGAGGGCTACACCTTC
CASSYHEGYTF
>NA|NA|TRBV13|TRBJ2-3
TGTGCCAGCAGTCGCAGGGCAGATACGCAGTATTTT
CASSRRADTQYF
>few|NA|TRBV2|TRBJ2-3
TGTGCCAGCAGTGGTAACACAGATACGCAGTATTTT
CASSGNTDTQYF
>NA|NA|TRBV7-2|TRBJ2-1
TGTGCCAGCAACTCGGGGACTTTGGCCTACAATGAGCAGTTCTTC
CASNSGTLAYNEQFF
>NA|TRBD2|TRBV4-3|TRBJ2-2
TGCGCCAGCAGCTCAACAGGAAAAGCGGGGGGCGGGGAGCTGTTTTTT
CASSSTGKAGGGELFF
>NA|TRBD1|TRBV30|TRBJ1-2
TGTGCCTGGAGTGTAACTCAGGGGGCGGTTGGTGGCTACACCTTC
CAWSVTQGAVGGYTF
>NA|NA|TRBV5-1|TRBJ2-2
TGCGCCAGCAGCTTGGGAGATTCCGGGGAGCTGTTTTTT
CASSLGDSGELFF
>NA|NA|TRBV10-3|TRBJ2-1
TGTGCCATCTTGGATAGCGGTAATGAGCAGTTCTTC
CAILDSGNEQFF
>many|TRBD2|TRBV19|TRBJ2-3
TGTGCCAGTAGTATAGCCCTAGCGGGAGGAAGAACAGATACGCAGTATTTT
CASSIALAGGRTDTQYF
>few|NA|TRBV6-5|TRBJ1-6
TGTGCCAGCAGTTACTCGATCAGGGGCGGTAATTCACCCCTCCACTTT
CASSYSIRGGNSPLHF
>NA|NA|TRBV28|TRBJ2-1
TGTGCCAGCAGTCTAAGGGGGAGCTCCTACAATGAGCAGTTCTTC
CASSLRGSSYNEQFF
>NA|NA|TRBV27|TRBJ2-5
TGTGCCAGCAGTCTAACTATATATGCGCCCTCCGAGACCCAGTACTTC
CASSLTIYAPSETQYF
>NA|NA|TRBV7-9|TRBJ1-5
TGTGCCACCAAAGGGGCCGGCAATCAGCCCCAGCATTTT
CATKGAGNQPQHF
>NA|NA|TRBV5-1|TRBJ1-1
TGCGCCAGCAGCTTGACCCTTTCAGGGCCCGAAGCTTTCTTT
CASSLTLSGPEAFF
>NA|NA|TRBV15|TRBJ1-4
TGTGCCACCAGCAGAGATAACAGCCGTAATGAAAAACTGTTTTTT
CATSRDNSRNEKLFF
>NA|NA|TRBV6-6|TRBJ2-1
TGTGCCAGCAGTGACGCGGGACTTGTACGGCAGTTCTTC
CASSDAGLVRQFF